Sequencing of this T cell receptor (beta chain) was carried out in a study of early T cells in non-severe SARS-CoV-2 infection. This clonotype was observed at least ten times. The TCR library protocol attached unique molecular identifiers to the individual cDNA molecules. TCRdb processed the 5' RACE reads anew with MiXCR; each CDR3 protein has one entry. The sample shows around 40,000 distinct CDR3 sequences, 5.5% to 7.5% of them seen only once. Germline values: CDR1 MNHEY, CDR2 SVGEGT. This CDR3 is built from 14 residues. Trimming cost V 6 bases and J 0 bases, with 9 bases left between them. The chain carries TRBV6-2 or TRBV6-3 and TRBJ1-5; the D gene is possibly TRBD1 (6 bases). The receptor's source is an adult who was a healthcare worker with PCR-confirmed SARS-CoV-2 infection or an uninfected control (not recorded which). Sequenced: whole blood. In DNA, the CDR3 is TGTGCCAGCAGGAACAGGGTTAGCAATCAGCCCCAGCATTTT. Residues: CASRNRVSNQPQHF.